A single sample is the source of the 2 T cell receptor beta chains below, sequenced in a study of T cell responses to AZD1222 COVID-19 vaccine (dated by TCRdb to 2020 to 2023). According to the study, the label for this sample's time point signals: baseline before first vaccination. Library preparation was by the immunoSEQ multiplex PCR assay. TCRdb retrieved this table from immuneACCESS and kept in-frame rearrangements only. Not all clones are present; in checked studies, unresolved V genes account for under half, and no reason is known for the remainder. The sample includes about 120,000 clones, with around 93% observed a single time. 0.8% to 1.1% of the sample comes from the top ten. This specimen was peripheral blood, taken on day 0 of AZD1222 vaccination. The origin of the receptors is an adult in good health.

V and J are TRBV28 and TRBJ1-1; D may be TRBD1 (5 bases). V was clipped by 8 bases and J by 4 bases, with 17 bases between them. The germline gives CDR1 MDHEN, CDR2 SYDVKM. This CDR3 has 14 amino acids. The CDR3 region is CASGRGGGLTEAFF. DNA for the CDR3: TGTGCCAGCGGCCGTGGGGGGGGTCTCACTGAAGCTTTCTTT.

V usage is TRBV3-1 (or the pseudogene TRBV3-2) and J usage is TRBJ2-7, with D possibly TRBD2 on 6 matching bases. The CDR3 has 13 residues. Germline-derived CDR1 and CDR2 are LGHDT and YNNKEL (reference sequence). V was pared by 3 bases and J by 7 bases, with 13 bases between. As DNA, the CDR3 is TGTGCCAGCAGCCAGGGACTGGGGAGAGAGCAGTACTTC. Residues: CASSQGLGREQYF.